This TCR beta chain was profiled in a study of T cells in Graves' hyperthyroidism and ophthalmopathy. CDR3 length: 15 amino acids. With 6 bases clipped from V and 6 bases from J, the junction kept 12 bases outside the gene matches. CDR1 MGHDK and CDR2 SYGVNS come from the germline V gene. It was RNA transcripts that yielded the amplified TCR beta CDR3 regions. First-round RT-PCR of the TCR CDR3 relied on the HTBI primer set. Each CDR3 protein is one row after TCRdb ran MiXCR on the multiplex PCR reads. The table includes 700,000 or so distinct CDR3 sequences, 16% detected once. This clonotype appeared many times.

V usage is TRBV25-1 and J usage is TRBJ2-5; 8 bases are a match to TRBD1. The sequence was obtained from a man younger than 35 with Graves' hyperthyroidism. The sequenced material came from blood. This CDR3 is CASSQSDRVSKTQYF. The DNA of the CDR3 is TGTGCCAGCAGCCAGTCGGACAGGGTGTCGAAGACCCAGTACTTC. Full variable domain (missing parts from reference TRBV25-1 and TRBJ2-5): EADIYQTPRYLVIGTGKKITLECSQTMGHDKMYWYQQDPGMELHLIHYSYGVNSTEKGDLSSESTVSRIRTEHFPLTLESARPSHTSQYLCASSQSDRVSKTQYFGPGTRLLVL.